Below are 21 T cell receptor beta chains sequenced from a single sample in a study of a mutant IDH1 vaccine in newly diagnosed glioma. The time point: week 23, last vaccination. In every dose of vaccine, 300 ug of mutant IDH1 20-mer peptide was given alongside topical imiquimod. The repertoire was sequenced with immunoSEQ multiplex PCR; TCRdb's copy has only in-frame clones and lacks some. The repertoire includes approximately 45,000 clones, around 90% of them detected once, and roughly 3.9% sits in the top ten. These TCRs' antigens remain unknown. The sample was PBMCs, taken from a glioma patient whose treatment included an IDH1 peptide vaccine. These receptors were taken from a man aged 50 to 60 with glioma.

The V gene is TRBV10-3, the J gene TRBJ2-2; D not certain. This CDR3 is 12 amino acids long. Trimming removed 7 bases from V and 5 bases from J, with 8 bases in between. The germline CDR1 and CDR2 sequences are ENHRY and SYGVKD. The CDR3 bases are TGTGCCATCAACGACGGGACCGGGGAGCTGTTTTTT. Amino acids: CAINDGTGELFF.

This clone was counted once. The CDR3 spells CASSLPVVPYEQYF. CDR3 DNA: TGTGCCAGCAGCTTACCGGTAGTACCCTACGAGCAGTACTTC. The J gene is TRBJ2-7, the V gene TRBV28; no firm D call. The CDR3 has 14 amino acids. V dropped 6 bases and J dropped 2 bases, with 14 bases sitting between them. In germline, CDR1 is MDHEN, CDR2 SYDVKM.

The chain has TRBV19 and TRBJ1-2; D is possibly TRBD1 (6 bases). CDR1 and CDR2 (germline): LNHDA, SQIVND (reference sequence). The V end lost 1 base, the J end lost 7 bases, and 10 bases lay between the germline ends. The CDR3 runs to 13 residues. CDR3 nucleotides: TGTGCCAGTAGTATAGCGCGGGGGCCTGGCTACACCTTC. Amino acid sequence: CASSIARGPGYTF.

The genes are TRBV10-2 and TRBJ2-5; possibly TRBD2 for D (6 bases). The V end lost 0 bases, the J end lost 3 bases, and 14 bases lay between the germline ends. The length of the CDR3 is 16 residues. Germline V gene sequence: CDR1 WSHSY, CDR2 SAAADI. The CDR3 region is CASSESYGGREETQYF. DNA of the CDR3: TGCGCCAGCAGTGAGTCCTACGGGGGTAGGGAAGAGACCCAGTACTTC.

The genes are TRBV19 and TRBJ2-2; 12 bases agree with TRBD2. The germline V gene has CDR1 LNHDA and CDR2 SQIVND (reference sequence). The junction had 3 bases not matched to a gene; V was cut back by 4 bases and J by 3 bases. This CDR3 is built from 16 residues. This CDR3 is CASSSTSGGYTGELFF. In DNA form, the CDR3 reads TGTGCCAGTAGTAGTACTAGCGGGGGGTACACCGGGGAGCTGTTTTTT.

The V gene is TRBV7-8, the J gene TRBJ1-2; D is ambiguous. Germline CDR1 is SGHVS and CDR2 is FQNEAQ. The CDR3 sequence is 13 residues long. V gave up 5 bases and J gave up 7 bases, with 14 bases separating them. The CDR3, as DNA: TGTGCCAGCAGCACCATTAGAGCGGGTGGCTACACCTTC. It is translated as CASSTIRAGGYTF.

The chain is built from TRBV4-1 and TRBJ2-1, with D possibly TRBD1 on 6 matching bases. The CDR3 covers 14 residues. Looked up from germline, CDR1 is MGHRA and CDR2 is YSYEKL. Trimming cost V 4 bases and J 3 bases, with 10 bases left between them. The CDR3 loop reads CASSPRTVYNEQFF. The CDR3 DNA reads TGCGCCAGCAGCCCAAGGACAGTCTACAATGAGCAGTTCTTC.

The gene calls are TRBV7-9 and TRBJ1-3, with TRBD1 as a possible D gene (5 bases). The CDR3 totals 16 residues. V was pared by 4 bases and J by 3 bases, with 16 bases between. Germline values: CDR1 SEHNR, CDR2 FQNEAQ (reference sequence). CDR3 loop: CASSSRDGSYGNTIYF. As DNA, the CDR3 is TGTGCCAGCAGCTCTAGGGACGGGTCGTATGGAAACACCATATATTTT.

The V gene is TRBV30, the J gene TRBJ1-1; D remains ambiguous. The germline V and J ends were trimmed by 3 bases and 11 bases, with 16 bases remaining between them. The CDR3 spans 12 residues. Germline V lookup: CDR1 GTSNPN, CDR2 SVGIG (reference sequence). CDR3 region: CAWSPGQVGAFF. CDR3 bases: TGTGCCTGGAGCCCTGGCCAGGTGGGGGCTTTCTTT.

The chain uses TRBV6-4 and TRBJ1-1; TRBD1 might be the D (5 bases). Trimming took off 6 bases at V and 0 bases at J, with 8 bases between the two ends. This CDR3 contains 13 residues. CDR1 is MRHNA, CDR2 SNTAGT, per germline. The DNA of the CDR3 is TGTGCCAGCAGCTTGACAGTGAACACTGAAGCTTTCTTT. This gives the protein CASSLTVNTEAFF.

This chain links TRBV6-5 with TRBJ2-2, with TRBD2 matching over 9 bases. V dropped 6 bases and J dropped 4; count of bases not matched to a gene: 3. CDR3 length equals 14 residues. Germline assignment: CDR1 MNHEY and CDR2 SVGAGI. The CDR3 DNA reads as TGTGCCAGCAGAGTAGCGGGGGTCACCGGGGAGCTGTTTTTT. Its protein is CASRVAGVTGELFF.

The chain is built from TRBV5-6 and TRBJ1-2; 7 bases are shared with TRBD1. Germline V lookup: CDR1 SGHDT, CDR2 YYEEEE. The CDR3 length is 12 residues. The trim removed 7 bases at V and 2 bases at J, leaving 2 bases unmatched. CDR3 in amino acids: CASSGQNYGYTF. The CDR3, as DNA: TGTGCCAGCTCGGGACAGAACTATGGCTACACCTTC.

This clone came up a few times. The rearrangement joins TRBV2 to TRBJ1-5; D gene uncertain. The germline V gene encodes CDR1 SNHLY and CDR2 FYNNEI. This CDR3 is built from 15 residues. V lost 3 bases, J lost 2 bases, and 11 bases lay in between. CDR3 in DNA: TGTGCCAGCAGTGATCGAGGGCAAGGCAATCAGCCCCAGCATTTT. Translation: CASSDRGQGNQPQHF.

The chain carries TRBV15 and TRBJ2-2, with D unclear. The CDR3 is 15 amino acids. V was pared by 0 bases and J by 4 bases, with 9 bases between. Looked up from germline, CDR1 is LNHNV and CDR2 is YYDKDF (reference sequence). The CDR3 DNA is TGTGCCACCAGCAGAGACCGGGCACTCACCGGGGAGCTGTTTTTT. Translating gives CATSRDRALTGELFF.

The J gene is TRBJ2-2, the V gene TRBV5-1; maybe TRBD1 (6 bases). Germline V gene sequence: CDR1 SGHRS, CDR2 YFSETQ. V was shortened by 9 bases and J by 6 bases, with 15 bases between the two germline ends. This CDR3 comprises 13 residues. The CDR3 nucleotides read TGCGCCACTAGGACAGAAGAATCCGGGGAGCTGTTTTTT. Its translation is CATRTEESGELFF. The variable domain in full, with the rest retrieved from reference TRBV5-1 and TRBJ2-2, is KAGVTQTPRYLIKTRGQQVTLSCSPISGHRSVSWYQQTPGQGLQFLFEYFSETQRNKGNFPGRFSGRQFSNSRSEMNVSTLELGDSALYLCATRTEESGELFFGEGSRLTVL.

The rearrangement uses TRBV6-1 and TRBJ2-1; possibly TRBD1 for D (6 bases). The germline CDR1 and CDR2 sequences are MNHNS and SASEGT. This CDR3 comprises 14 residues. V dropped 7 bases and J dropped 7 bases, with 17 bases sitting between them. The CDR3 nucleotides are TGTGCCAGCACCCGTCCCGGGACAATAAATGAGCAGTTCTTC. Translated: CASTRPGTINEQFF.

The chain's CDR3 is CASSIDSSYSNQPQHF. The CDR3 bases are TGTGCCAGTAGTATCGACAGCTCCTATAGCAATCAGCCCCAGCATTTT. This chain joins TRBV19 and TRBJ1-5; D may be TRBD1 (5 bases). The CDR3 contains 16 residues. Trimming left V 3 bases short and J 0 bases short, with 12 bases between. Germline V gene lookup returns CDR1 LNHDA and CDR2 SQIVND (reference sequence).

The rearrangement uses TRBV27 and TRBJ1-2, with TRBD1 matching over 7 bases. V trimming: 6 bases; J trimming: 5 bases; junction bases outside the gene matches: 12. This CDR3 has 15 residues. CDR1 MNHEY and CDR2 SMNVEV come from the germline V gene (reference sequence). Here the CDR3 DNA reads TGTGCCAGCAGCTTAACCGGGACAGCAGGTTATGGCTACACCTTC. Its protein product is CASSLTGTAGYGYTF.

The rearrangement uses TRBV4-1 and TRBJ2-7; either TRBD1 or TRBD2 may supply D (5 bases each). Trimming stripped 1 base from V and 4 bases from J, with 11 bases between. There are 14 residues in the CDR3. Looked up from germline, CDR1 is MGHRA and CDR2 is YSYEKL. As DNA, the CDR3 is TGCGCCAGCAGCCAAGGGACGGGGCTATACGAGCAGTACTTC. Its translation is CASSQGTGLYEQYF.

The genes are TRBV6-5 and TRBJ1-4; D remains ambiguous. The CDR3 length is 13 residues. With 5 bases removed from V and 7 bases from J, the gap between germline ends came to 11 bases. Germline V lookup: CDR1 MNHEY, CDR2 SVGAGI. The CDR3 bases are TGTGCCAGCAGTATCCGGGTGGGTGAAAAACTGTTTTTT. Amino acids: CASSIRVGEKLFF.

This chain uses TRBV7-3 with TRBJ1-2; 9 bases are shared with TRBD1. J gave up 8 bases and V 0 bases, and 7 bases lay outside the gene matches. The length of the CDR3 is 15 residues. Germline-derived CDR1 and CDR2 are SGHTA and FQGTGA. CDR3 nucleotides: TGTGCCAGCAGCTTAACGTTGGGACAGGGAAAAGGCTACACCTTC. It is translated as CASSLTLGQGKGYTF.